This is a list of T cell receptor beta chains from one sample in a study of tumor-infiltrating lymphocytes in primary liver carcinoma. TCRdb recomputed calls from the multiplex PCR reads with MiXCR, one row per CDR3 protein. The table lists about 190,000 distinct CDR3 sequences, around 81% of them singletons. The material sequenced was tumor tissue from primary liver carcinoma. Every receptor here comes from a man aged 40-49 years with primary liver carcinoma and hepatitis B virus infection. The CDR3 runs from the conserved cysteine through the conserved F or W. The D gene is left open where the match is weak. Not all rows give a size; the values are once, few, many and, for expanded clones, a class.

D gene: NA; V gene: TRBV5-4; clone size: once; J gene: TRBJ2-5; CDR3 length: 13; CDR3 DNA: TGTGTCAGCAGCTTGGATAGGGGAGAGACCCAGTACTTC; CDR3 protein: CVSSLDRGETQYF
D gene: NA; V gene: TRBV4-1; clone size: NA; J gene: TRBJ2-7; CDR3 length: 15; CDR3 DNA: TGCGCCAGCAACCAAGATAAGGTACTAGCCATGGCGCAGTACTTC; CDR3 protein: CASNQDKVLAMAQYF
D gene: NA; V gene: TRBV10-3; clone size: NA; J gene: TRBJ2-3; CDR3 length: 12; CDR3 DNA: TGTGCCTGTGGCAATGAGACAGATACGCAGTATTTT; CDR3 protein: CACGNETDTQYF
D gene: TRBD2; V gene: TRBV4-2; clone size: NA; J gene: TRBJ2-1; CDR3 length: 16; CDR3 DNA: TGCGCCAGTACCCAGACGACTAGCGGGAGGGACAATGAGCAGTTCTTC; CDR3 protein: CASTQTTSGRDNEQFF
D gene: NA; V gene: TRBV29-1; clone size: NA; J gene: TRBJ1-1; CDR3 length: 15; CDR3 DNA: TGCAGCGTTAGACCCGGGTGGGCCATGAACAGTGAAGCTTTCTTT; CDR3 protein: CSVRPGWAMNSEAFF
D gene: NA; V gene: TRBV29-1; clone size: once; J gene: TRBJ1-5; CDR3 length: 14; CDR3 DNA: TGCAGCGCTGCACAGGGTAATGGCAATCAGCCCCAGCATTTC; CDR3 protein: CSAAQGNGNQPQHF
D gene: NA; V gene: TRBV11-2; clone size: NA; J gene: TRBJ2-3; CDR3 length: 14; CDR3 DNA: TGTGTCAGTAGCTTAAACGGACAAGGGGATACGCAGTATTTT; CDR3 protein: CVSSLNGQGDTQYF
D gene: TRBD1; V gene: TRBV29-1; clone size: NA; J gene: TRBJ2-1; CDR3 length: 14; CDR3 DNA: TGCAGCGTCATCAGGGGGACCTCTTACGATGAGCAGTTCTTC; CDR3 protein: CSVIRGTSYDEQFF
D gene: NA; V gene: TRBV4-1; clone size: NA; J gene: TRBJ1-5; CDR3 length: 15; CDR3 DNA: TGTGCCAGCAGCATACAGGGTATGGTAGGTCAGCCCCAGCATTTT; CDR3 protein: CASSIQGMVGQPQHF
D gene: NA; V gene: TRBV11-1; clone size: NA; J gene: TRBJ2-1; CDR3 length: 16; CDR3 DNA: TGTGCCAGCAGCCTAGGCAGTAGCGAAATCTACAATGAGCAGTTCTTC; CDR3 protein: CASSLGSSEIYNEQFF
D gene: NA; V gene: TRBV10-3; clone size: NA; J gene: TRBJ1-2; CDR3 length: 14; CDR3 DNA: TGTGCCATTAGTGAGTTGTCAGGGGACTATGGCTACACCTTC; CDR3 protein: CAISELSGDYGYTF
D gene: NA; V gene: TRBV11-1; clone size: once; J gene: TRBJ2-7; CDR3 length: 12; CDR3 DNA: TGTGTCAGCAGCCCAGACAGATACGAGCGGTACTTC; CDR3 protein: CVSSPDRYERYF
D gene: NA; V gene: TRBV12-3/TRBV12-4; clone size: NA; J gene: TRBJ2-3; CDR3 length: 15; CDR3 DNA: TGTGCCAGCAGTTTAGATTCCGGCGGCGGGCACGCGCAGTATTTT; CDR3 protein: CASSLDSGGGHAQYF
D gene: NA; V gene: TRBV11-2; clone size: few; J gene: TRBJ1-2; CDR3 length: 15; CDR3 DNA: TGTGCCAGCAGCGCGTCGGCAGAGTTGATCCCTGGCTACACCTTC; CDR3 protein: CASSASAELIPGYTF
D gene: NA; V gene: TRBV30; clone size: NA; J gene: TRBJ1-1; CDR3 length: 12; CDR3 DNA: TGTGCCTTGAAGGACGGTAACACTGATACTTTCTTT; CDR3 protein: CALKDGNTDTFF
D gene: NA; V gene: TRBV28; clone size: many; J gene: TRBJ2-7; CDR3 length: 15; CDR3 DNA: TGTGCCAGCAGTTTAACACAGGCCTCTTCCTACGAGCAGTACTTC; CDR3 protein: CASSLTQASSYEQYF